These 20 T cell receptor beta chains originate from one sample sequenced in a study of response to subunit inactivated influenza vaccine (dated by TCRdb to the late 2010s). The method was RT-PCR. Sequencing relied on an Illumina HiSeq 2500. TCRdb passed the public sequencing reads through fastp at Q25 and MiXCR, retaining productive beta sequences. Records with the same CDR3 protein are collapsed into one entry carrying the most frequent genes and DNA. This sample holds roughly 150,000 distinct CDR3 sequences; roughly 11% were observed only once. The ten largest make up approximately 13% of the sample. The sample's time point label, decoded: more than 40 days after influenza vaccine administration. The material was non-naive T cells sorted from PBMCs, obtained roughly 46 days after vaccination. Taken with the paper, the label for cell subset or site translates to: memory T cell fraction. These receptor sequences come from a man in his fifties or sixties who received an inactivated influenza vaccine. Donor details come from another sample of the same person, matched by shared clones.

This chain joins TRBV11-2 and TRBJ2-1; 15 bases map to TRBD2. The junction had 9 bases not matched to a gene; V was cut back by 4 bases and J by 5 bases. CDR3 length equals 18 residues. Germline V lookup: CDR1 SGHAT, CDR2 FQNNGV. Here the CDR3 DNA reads TGTGCCAGCAGCTCCTCCGGGACTAGCGGGGGGAAAAACAATGAGCAGTTCTTC. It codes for CASSSSGTSGGKNNEQFF. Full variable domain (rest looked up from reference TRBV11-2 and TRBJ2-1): EAGVAQSPRYKIIEKRQSVAFWCNPISGHATLYWYQQILGQGPKLLIQFQNNGVVDDSQLPKDRFSAERLKGVDSTLKIQPAKLEDSAVYLCASSSSGTSGGKNNEQFFGPGTRLTVL.

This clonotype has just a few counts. CDR3: CASSNRTSAVNEQFF. The CDR3 nucleotides read TGTGCCAGCAGCAATCGGACTAGCGCGGTCAATGAGCAGTTCTTC. The gene calls are TRBV7-3 and TRBJ2-1, with 9 bases identical to TRBD2. The CDR3 covers 15 residues. Unmatched junction bases numbered 8, after V lost 5 bases and J lost 6 bases. Per the germline V gene, CDR1 is SGHTA and CDR2 is FQGTGA.

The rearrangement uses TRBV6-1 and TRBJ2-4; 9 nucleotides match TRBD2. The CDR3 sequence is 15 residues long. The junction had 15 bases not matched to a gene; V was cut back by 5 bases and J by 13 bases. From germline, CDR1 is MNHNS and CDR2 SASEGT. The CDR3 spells CASSPEGLALQLQYF. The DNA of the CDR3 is TGTGCCAGCAGTCCTGAGGGACTAGCCCTCCAGCTGCAGTACTTC.

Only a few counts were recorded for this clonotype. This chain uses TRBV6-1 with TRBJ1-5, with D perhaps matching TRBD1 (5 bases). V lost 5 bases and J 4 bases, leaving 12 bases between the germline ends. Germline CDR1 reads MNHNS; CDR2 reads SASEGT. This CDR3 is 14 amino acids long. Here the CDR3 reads CASSPGGENQPQHF. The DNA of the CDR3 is TGTGCCAGCAGTCCCGGGGGGGAGAATCAGCCCCAGCATTTT.

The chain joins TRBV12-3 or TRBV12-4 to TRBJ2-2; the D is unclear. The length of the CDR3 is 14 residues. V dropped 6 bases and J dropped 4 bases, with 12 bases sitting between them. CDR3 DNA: TGTGCCAGCAGCCCAGGTGTTAGCACCGGGGAGCTGTTTTTT. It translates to CASSPGVSTGELFF.

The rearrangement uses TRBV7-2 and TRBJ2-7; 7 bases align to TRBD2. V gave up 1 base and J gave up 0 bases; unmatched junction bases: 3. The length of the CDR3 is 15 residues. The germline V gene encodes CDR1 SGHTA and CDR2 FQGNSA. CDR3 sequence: CASSLGWGGSYEQYF. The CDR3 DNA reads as TGTGCCAGCAGCTTAGGATGGGGGGGCTCCTACGAGCAGTACTTC. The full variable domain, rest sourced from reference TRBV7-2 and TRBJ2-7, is GAGVSQSPSNKVTEKGKDVELRCDPISGHTALYWYRQSLGQGLEFLIYFQGNSAPDKSGLPSDRFSAERTGGSVSTLTIQRTQQEDSAVYLCASSLGWGGSYEQYFGPGTRLTVT.

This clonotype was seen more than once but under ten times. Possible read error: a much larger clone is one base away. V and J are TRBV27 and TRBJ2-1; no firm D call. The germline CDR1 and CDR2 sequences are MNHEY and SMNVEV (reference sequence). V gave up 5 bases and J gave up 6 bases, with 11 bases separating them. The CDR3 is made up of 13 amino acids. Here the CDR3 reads CASSELAFNEQFF. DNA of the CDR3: TGTGCCAGCAGTGAGCTGGCGTTCAATGAGCAGTTCTTC.

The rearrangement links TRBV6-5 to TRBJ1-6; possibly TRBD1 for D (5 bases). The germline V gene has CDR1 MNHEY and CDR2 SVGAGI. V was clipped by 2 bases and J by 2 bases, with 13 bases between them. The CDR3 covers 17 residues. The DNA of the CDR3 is TGTGCCAGCAGTTACCGGACACATTTGACCTATAATTCACCCCTCCACTTT. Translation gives CASSYRTHLTYNSPLHF.

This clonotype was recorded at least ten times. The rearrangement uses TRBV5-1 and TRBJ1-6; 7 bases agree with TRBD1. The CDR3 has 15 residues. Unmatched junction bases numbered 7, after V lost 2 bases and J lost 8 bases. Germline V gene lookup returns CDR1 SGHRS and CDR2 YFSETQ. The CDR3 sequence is CASSFGGQKDSPLHF. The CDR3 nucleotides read TGCGCCAGCAGCTTCGGGGGACAGAAGGATTCACCCCTCCACTTT.

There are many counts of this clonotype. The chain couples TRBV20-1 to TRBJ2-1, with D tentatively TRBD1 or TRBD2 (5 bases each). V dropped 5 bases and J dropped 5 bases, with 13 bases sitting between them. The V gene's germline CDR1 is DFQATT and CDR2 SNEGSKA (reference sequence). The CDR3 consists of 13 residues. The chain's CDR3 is CSAYRDRDNEQFF. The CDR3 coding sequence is TGCAGTGCTTACCGGGACCGAGACAATGAGCAGTTCTTC.

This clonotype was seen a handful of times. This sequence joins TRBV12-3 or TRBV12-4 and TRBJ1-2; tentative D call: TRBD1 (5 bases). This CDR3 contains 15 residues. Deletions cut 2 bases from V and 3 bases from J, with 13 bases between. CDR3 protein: CASSLYPGRDYGYTF. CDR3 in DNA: TGTGCCAGCAGTTTATACCCAGGGAGGGACTATGGCTACACCTTC.

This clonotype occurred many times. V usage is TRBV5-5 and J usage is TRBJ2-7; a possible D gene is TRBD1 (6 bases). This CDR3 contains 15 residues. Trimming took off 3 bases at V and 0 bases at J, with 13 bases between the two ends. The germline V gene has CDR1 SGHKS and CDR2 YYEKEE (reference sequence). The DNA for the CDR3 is TGTGCCAGCAGCTCGACGCGGACAGTCTCCTACGAGCAGTACTTC. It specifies CASSSTRTVSYEQYF. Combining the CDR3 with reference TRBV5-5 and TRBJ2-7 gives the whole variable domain DAGVTQSPTHLIKTRGQQVTLRCSPISGHKSVSWYQQVLGQGPQFIFQYYEKEERGRGNFPDRFSARQFPNYSSELNVNALLLGDSALYLCASSSTRTVSYEQYFGPGTRLTVT.

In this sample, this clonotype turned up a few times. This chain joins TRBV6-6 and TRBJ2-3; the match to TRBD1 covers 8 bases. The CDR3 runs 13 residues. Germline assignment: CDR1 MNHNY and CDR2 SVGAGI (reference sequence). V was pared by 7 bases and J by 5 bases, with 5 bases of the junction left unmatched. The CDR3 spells CASTPTGVDTQYF. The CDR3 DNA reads TGTGCCAGCACCCCGACAGGGGTAGATACGCAGTATTTT.

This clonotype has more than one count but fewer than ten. DNA of the CDR3: TGCAGTGCCAGACGGTTTGATATCAGGGGAGAAGCTTTCTTT. It yields the protein CSARRFDIRGEAFF. The V call is TRBV20-1, the J call TRBJ1-1; the D gene is possibly TRBD1 (6 bases). Germline CDR1 DFQATT, CDR2 SNEGSKA (reference sequence). V gave up 6 bases and J gave up 8 bases, with 22 bases separating them. The CDR3 contains 14 residues.

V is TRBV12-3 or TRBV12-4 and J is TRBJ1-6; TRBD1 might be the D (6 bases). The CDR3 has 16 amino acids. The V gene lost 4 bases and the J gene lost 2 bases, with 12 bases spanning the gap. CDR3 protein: CASSSQGGAYNSPLHF. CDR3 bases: TGTGCCAGCAGTTCACAGGGAGGGGCCTATAATTCACCCCTCCACTTT.

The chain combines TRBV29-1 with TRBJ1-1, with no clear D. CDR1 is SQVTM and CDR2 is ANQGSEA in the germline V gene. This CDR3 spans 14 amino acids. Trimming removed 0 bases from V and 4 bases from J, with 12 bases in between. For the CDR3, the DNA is TGCAGCGTTGAAGAGTGGGGTCCCGGCACTGAAGCTTTCTTT. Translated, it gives CSVEEWGPGTEAFF.

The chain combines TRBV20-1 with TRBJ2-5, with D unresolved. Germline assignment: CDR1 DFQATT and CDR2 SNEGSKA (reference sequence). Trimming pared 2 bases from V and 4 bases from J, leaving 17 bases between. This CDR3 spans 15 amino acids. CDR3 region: CSARSRRGAPETQYF. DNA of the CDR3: TGCAGTGCTAGATCTCGTCGCGGCGCCCCAGAGACCCAGTACTTC.

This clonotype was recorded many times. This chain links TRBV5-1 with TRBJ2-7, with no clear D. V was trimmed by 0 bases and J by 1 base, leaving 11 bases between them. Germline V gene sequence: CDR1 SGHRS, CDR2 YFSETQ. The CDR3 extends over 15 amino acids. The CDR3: CASSLALGRSYEQYF. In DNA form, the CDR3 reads TGCGCCAGCAGCTTGGCCCTGGGCAGGTCCTACGAGCAGTACTTC.

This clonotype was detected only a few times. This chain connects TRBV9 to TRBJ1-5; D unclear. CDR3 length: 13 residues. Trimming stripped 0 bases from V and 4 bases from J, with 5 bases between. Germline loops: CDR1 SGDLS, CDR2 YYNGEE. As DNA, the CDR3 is TGTGCCAGCAGCGTAGCTGAGAATCAGCCCCAGCATTTT. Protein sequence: CASSVAENQPQHF.

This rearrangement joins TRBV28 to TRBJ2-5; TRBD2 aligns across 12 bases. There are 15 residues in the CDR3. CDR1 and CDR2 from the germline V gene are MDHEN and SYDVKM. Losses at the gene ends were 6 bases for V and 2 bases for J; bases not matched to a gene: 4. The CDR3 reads CASSPSGGGQETQYF. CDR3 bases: TGTGCCAGCAGCCCTAGCGGGGGGGGGCAAGAGACCCAGTACTTC.